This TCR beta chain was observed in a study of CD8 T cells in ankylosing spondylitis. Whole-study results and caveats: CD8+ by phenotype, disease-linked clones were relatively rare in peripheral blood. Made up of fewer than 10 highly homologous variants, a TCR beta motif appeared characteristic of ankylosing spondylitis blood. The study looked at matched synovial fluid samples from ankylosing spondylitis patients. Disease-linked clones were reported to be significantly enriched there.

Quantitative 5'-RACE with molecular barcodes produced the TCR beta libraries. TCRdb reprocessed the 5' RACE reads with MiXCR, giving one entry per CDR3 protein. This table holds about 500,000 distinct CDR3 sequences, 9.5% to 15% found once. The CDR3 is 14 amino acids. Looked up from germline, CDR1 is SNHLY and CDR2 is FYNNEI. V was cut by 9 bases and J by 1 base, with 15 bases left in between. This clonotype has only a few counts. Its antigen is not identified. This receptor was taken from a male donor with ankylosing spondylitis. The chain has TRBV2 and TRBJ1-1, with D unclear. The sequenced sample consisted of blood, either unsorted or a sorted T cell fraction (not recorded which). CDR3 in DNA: TGTGCCAGAGCAGGACCGACACGGAACACTGAAGCTTTCTTT. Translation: CARAGPTRNTEAFF.